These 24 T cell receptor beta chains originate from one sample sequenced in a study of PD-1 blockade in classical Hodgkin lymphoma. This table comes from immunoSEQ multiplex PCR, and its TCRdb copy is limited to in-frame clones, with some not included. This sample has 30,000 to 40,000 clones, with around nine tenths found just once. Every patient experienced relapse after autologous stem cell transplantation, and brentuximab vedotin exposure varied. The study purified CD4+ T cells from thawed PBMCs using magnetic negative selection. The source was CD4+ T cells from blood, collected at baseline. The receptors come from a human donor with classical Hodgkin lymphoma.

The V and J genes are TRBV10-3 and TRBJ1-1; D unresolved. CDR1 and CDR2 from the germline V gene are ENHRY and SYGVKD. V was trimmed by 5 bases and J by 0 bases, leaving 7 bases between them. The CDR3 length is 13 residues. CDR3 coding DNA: TGTGCCATCAGTCTGAACATGAACACTGAAGCTTTCTTT. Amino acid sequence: CAISLNMNTEAFF.

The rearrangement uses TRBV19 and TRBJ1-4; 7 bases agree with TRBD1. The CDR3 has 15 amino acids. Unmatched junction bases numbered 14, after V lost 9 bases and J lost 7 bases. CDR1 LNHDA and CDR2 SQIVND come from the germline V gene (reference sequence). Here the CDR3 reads CASTNRGTVSEKLFF. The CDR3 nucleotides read TGTGCCAGCACTAATCGCGGGACAGTGTCTGAAAAACTGTTTTTT. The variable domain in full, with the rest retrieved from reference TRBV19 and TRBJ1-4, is DGGITQSPKYLFRKEGQNVTLSCEQNLNHDAMYWYRQDPGQGLRLIYYSQIVNDFQKGDIAEGYSVSREKKESFPLTVTSAQKNPTAFYLCASTNRGTVSEKLFFGSGTQLSVL.

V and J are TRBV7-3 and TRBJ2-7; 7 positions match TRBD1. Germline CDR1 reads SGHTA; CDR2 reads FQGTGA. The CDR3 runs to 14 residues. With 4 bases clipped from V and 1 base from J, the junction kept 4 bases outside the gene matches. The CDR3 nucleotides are TGTGCCAGCAGCTCACAGGGGTCATCCTACGAGCAGTACTTC. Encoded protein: CASSSQGSSYEQYF.

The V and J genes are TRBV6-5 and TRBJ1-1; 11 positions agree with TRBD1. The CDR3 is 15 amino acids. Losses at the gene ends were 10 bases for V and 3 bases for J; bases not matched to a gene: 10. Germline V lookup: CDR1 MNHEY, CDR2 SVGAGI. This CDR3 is CATRDRGGKDTEAFF. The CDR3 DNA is TGTGCCACGCGGGACAGGGGGGGGAAGGACACTGAAGCTTTCTTT.

CDR3: CASSLDGQGSEKLFF. The CDR3 DNA reads as TGCGCCAGCAGCTTGGACGGACAGGGCAGCGAAAAACTGTTTTTT. V usage is TRBV5-1 and J usage is TRBJ1-4; 8 positions agree with TRBD1. This CDR3 is 15 amino acids long. Germline V gives CDR1 SGHRS, CDR2 YFSETQ. Germline trimming cut 0 bases from V and 8 bases from J; bases unmatched to any gene: 6.

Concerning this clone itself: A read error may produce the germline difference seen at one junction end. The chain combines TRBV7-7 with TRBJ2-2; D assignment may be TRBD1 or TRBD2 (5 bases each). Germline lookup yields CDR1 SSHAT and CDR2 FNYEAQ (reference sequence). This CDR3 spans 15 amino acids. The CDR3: CASSTGTGNTGELFF. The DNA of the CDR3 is TGTGCTAGCAGCACCGGGACGGGTAACACCGGGGAGCTGTTTTTT. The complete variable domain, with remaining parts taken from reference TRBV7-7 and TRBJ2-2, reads GAGVSQSPRYKVTKRGQDVTLRCDPISSHATLYWYQQALGQGPEFLTYFNYEAQPDKSGLPSDRFSAERPEGSISTLTIQRTEQRDSAMYRCASSTGTGNTGELFFGEGSRLTVL.

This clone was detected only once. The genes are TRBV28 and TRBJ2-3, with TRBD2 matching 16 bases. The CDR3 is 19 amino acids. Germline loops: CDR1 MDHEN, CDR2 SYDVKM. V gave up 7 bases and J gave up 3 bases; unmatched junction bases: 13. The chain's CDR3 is CASTSLGTSGREGTDTQYF. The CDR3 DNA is TGTGCCAGCACAAGCCTTGGGACTAGCGGGAGGGAAGGAACAGATACGCAGTATTTT.

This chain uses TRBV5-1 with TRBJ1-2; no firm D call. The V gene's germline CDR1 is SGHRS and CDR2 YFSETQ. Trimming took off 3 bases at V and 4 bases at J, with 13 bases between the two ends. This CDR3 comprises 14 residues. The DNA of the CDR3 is TGCGCCAGCAGCTCCATTGACGGAGGCTATGGCTACACCTTC. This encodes CASSSIDGGYGYTF. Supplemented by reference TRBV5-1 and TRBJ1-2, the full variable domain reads KAGVTQTPRYLIKTRGQQVTLSCSPISGHRSVSWYQQTPGQGLQFLFEYFSETQRNKGNFPGRFSGRQFSNSRSEMNVSTLELGDSALYLCASSSIDGGYGYTFGSGTRLTVV.

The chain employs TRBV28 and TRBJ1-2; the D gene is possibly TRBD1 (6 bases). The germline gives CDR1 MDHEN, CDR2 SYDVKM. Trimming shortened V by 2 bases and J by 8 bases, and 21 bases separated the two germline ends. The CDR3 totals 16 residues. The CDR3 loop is CASSLGGAGWSKGYTF. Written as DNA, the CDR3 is TGTGCCAGCAGTTTAGGGGGGGCAGGCTGGTCTAAAGGCTACACCTTC.

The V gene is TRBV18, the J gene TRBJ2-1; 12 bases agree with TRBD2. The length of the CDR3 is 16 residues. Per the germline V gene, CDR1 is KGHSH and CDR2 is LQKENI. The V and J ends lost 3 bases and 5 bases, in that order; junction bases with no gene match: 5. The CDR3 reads CASSPTLAGGNNEQFF. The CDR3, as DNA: TGTGCCAGCTCACCGACCCTAGCGGGAGGGAACAATGAGCAGTTCTTC.

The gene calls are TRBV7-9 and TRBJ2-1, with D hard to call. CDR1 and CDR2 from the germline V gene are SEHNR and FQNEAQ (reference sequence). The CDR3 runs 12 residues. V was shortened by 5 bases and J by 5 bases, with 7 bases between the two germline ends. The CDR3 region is CASSGRDNEQFF. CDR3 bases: TGTGCCAGCAGCGGAAGAGACAATGAGCAGTTCTTC.

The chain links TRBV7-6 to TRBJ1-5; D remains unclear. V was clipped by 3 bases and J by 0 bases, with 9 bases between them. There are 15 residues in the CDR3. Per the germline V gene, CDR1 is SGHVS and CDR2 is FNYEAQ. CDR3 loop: CASSFEPISNQPQHF. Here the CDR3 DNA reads TGTGCCAGCAGCTTCGAACCTATTAGCAATCAGCCCCAGCATTTT.

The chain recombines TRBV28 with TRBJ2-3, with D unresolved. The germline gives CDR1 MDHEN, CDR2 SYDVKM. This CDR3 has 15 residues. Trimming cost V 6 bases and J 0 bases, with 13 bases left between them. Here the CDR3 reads CASRAFLKSTDTQYF. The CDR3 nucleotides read TGTGCCAGCAGAGCCTTCCTGAAAAGCACAGATACGCAGTATTTT.

CDR3 sequence: CSARGGYGYTF. The CDR3 bases are TGCAGTGCTAGGGGGGGCTATGGCTACACCTTC. The chain combines TRBV20-1 with TRBJ1-2; D possibly corresponds to TRBD1 (5 bases). Germline CDR1 reads DFQATT; CDR2 reads SNEGSKA (reference sequence). The V end was cut by 3 bases, the J end by 4 bases, with 6 bases between. CDR3 length equals 11 residues.

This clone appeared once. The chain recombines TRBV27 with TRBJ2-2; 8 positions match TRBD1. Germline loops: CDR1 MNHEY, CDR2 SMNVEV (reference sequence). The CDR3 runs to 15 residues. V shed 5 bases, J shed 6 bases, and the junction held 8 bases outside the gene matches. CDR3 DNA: TGTGCCAGCAGTCCCGGACAGGGTATACCCGGGGAGCTGTTTTTT. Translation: CASSPGQGIPGELFF.

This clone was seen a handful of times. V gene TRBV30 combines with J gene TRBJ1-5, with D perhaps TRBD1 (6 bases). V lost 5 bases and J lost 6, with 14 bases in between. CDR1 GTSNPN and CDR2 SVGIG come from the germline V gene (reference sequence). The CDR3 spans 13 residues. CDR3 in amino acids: CAWGTGFSQPQHF. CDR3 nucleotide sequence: TGTGCCTGGGGTACAGGGTTTAGTCAGCCCCAGCATTTT.

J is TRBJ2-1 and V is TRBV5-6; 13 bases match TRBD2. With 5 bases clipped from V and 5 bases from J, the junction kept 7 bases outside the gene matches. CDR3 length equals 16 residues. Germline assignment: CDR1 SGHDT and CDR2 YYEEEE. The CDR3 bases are TGTGCCAGCAGTTCCGGGACTAGCGGGATGCACAATGAGCAGTTCTTC. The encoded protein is CASSSGTSGMHNEQFF.

The CDR3 nucleotides read TGCGCCAGCAGCCTACAAGAGACCCAGTACTTC. Translation: CASSLQETQYF. The gene calls are TRBV5-1 and TRBJ2-5; D gene uncertain. The V end lost 4 bases, the J end lost 2 bases, and 3 bases lay between the germline ends. The CDR3 consists of 11 residues. CDR1 is SGHRS, CDR2 YFSETQ, per germline.

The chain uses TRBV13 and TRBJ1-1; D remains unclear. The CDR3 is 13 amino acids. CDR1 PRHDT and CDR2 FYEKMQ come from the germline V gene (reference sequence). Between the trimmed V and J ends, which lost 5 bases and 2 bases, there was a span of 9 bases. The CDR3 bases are TGTGCCAGCAGCGCGGGCACAAACACTGAAGCTTTCTTT. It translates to CASSAGTNTEAFF.

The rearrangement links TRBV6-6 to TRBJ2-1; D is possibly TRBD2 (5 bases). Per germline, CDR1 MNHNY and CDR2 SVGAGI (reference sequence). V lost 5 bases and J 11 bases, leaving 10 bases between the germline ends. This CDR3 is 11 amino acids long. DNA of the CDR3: TGTGCCAGCAGTCAACTAGTTAAGCAGTTCTTC. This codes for CASSQLVKQFF.

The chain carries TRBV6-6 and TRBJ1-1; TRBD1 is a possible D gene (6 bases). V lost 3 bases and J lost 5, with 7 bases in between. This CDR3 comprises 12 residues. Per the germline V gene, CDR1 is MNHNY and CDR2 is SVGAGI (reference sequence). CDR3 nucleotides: TGTGCCAGCAGTTATGACAGGACTGAAGCTTTCTTT. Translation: CASSYDRTEAFF.

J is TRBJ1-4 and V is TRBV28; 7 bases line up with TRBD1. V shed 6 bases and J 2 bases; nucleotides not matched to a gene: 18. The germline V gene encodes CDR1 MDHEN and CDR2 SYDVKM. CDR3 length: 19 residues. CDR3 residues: CASSSYRGQDQATNEKLFF. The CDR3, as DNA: TGTGCCAGCAGCTCGTACAGGGGCCAGGATCAGGCGACTAATGAAAAACTGTTTTTT.

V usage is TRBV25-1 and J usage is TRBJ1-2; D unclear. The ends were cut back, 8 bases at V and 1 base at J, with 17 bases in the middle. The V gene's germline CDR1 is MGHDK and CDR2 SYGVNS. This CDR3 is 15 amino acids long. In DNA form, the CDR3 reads TGTGCCAGCTCCAGAGGGAGGTCCTTTAACTATGGCTACACCTTC. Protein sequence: CASSRGRSFNYGYTF.

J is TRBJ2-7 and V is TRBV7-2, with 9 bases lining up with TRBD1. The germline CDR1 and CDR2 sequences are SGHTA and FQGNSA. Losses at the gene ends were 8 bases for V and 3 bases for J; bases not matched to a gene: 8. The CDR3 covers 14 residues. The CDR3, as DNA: TGTGCCAGCTCCCAGGGGACAGGGTACTACGAGCAGTACTTC. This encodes CASSQGTGYYEQYF.